This TCR beta chain was captured by sequencing in a study of human T cells and chemical hapten exposure. General observations from the study: While controls formed fewer of them, expanded TCRs formed significantly more large CDR3 similarity clusters.

Time point defined: pre-sensitization, week 0. Treatment: therapeutic diphenylcyclopropenone sensitization with weekly scalp DPC. One entry per CDR3 protein, called by TCRdb with MiXCR from the RACE reads. The sample consists of roughly 80,000 distinct CDR3 sequences, 13% to 15% of them appearing once. Looked up from germline, CDR1 is WSHSY and CDR2 is SAAADI. This CDR3 comprises 16 residues. V was cut by 2 bases and J by 0 bases, with 10 bases left in between. Of note for this clonotype: Its antigen is unknown.

The sequence was obtained from a woman in her forties or fifties with alopecia areata. Some clones in this sample may be carry-over from other donors' samples. Sequenced material: whole blood, taken in connection with sensitization to the hapten diphenylcyclopropenone (DPC). The rearrangement joins TRBV10-2 to TRBJ1-4; D not certain. CDR3 bases: TGCGCCAGCAGTGAGAGAGGGCCTACAACTAATGAAAAACTGTTTTTT. The encoded protein is CASSERGPTTNEKLFF.